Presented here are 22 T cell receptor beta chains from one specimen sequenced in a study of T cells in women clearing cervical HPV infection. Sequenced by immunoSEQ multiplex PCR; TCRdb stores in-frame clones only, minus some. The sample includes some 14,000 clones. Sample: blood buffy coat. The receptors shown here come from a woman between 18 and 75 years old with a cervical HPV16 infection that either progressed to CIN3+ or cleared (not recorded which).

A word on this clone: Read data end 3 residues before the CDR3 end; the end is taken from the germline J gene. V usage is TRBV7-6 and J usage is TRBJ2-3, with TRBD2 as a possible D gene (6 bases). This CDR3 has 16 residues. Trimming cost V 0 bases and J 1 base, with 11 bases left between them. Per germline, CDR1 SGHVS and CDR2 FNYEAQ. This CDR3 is CASSLAGGAGTDTQYF. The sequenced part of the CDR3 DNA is TGTGCCAGCAGCTTAGCGGGGGGTGCTGGCACAGATACG. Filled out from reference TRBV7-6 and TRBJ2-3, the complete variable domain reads GAGVSQSPRYKVTKRGQDVALRCDPISGHVSLYWYRQALGQGPEFLTYFNYEAQQDKSGLPNDRFSAERPEGSISTLTIQRTEQRDSAMYRCASSLAGGAGTDTQYFGPGTRLTVL.

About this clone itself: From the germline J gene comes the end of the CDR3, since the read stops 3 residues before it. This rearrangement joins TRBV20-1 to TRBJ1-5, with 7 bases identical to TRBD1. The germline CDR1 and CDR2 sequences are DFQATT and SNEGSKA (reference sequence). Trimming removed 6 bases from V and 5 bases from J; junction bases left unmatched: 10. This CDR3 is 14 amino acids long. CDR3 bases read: TGCAGTGCCACGGGACAGTTGGACTATCAGCCC. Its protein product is CSATGQLDYQP. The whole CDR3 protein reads CSATGQLDYQPQHF.

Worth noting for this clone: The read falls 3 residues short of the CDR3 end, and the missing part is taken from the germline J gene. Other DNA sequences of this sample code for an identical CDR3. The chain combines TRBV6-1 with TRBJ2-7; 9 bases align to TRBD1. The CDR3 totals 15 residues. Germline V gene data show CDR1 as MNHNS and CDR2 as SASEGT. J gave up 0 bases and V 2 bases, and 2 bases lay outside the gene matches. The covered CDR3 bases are TGTGCCAGCAGTGAACCGGGACAGGGCTCCTACGAG. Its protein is CASSEPGQGSYE. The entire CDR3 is CASSEPGQGSYEQYF.

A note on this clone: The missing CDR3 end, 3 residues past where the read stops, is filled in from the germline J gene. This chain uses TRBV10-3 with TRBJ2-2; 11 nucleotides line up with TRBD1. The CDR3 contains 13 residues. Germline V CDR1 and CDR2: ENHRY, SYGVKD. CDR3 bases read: TGTGCCATCAGTTTGGGACAGGGGGAAAAG. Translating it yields CAISLGQGEK. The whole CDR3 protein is CAISLGQGEKLFF.

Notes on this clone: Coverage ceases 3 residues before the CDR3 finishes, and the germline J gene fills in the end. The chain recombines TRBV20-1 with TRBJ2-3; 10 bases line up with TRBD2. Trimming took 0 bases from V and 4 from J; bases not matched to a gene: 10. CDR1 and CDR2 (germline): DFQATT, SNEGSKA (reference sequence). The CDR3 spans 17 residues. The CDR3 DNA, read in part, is TGCAGTGCTAGAGATAGGCCTAGCGGGAGTGTGGCAGATACG. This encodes CSARDRPSGSVADT. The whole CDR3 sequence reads CSARDRPSGSVADTQYF.

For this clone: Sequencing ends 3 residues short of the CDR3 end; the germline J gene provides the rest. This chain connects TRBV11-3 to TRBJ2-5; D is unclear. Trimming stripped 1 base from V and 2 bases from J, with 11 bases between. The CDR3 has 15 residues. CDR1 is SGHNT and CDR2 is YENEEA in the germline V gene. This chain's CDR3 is CASSLARGIQETQYF. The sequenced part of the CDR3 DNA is TGTGCCAGCAGCTTAGCACGCGGAATTCAAGAGACC.

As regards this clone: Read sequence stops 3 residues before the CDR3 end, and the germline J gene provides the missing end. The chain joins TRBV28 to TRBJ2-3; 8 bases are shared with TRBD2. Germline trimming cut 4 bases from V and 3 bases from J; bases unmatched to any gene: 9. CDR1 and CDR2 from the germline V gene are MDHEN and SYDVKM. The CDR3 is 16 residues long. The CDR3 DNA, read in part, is TGTGCCAGCAGTTCAGGGACCTCTAGCGGGACAGATACG. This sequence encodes CASSSGTSSGTDT. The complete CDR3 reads CASSSGTSSGTDTQYF.

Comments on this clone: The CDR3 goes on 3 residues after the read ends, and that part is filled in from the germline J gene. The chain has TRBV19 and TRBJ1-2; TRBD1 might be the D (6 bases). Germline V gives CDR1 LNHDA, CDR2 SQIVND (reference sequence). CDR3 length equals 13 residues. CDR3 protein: CASSIARGYDYTF. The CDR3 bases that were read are TGTGCCAGTAGTATCGCCAGGGGCTACGAC.

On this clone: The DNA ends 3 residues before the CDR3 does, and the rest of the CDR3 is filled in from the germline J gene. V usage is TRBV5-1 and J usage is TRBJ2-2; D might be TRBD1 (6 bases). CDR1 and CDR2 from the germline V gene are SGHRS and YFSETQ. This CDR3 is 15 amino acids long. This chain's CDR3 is CASSLVGQGSEKLFF. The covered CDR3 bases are TGCGCCAGCAGCTTGGTTGGGCAGGGGAGCGAAAAG.

Partial CDR3 DNA: TGTGCCAGCAGTGAAATGGCTAGCGGGTCATTTAGAAATGAC. This codes for CASSEMASGSFRND. The complete CDR3 sequence is CASSEMASGSFRNDYTF. This chain uses TRBV6-1 with TRBJ1-2; D is unresolved. The read ends 3 residues early relative to the CDR3; the germline J gene fills the gap. The CDR3 has 17 amino acids. Germline V lookup: CDR1 MNHNS, CDR2 SASEGT.

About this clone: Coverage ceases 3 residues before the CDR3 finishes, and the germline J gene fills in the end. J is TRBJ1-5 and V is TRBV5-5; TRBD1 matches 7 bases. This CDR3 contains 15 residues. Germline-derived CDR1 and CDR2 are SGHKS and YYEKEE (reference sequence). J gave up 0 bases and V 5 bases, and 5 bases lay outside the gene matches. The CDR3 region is CASRQGQFSNQPQHF. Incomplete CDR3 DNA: TGTGCCAGCAGACAGGGACAGTTTAGCAATCAGCCC.

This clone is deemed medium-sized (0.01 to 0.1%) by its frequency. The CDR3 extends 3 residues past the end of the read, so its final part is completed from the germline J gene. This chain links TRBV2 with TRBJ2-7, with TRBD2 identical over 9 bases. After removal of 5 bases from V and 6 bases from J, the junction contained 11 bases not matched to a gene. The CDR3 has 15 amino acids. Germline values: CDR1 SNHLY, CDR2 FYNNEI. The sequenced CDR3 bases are TGTGCCAGCAGTATTAAGCGGGGGGTTTTGGGCGAG. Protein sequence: CASSIKRGVLGE. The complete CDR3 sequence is CASSIKRGVLGEQYF.

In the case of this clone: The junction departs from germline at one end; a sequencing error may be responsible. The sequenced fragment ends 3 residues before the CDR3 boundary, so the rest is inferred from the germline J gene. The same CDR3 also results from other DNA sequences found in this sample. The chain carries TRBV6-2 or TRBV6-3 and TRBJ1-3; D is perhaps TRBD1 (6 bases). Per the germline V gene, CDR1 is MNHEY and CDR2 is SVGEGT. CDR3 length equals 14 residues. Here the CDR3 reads CASTPRGGGNTIYF. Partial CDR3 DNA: TGTGCCAGCACCCCACGCGGGGGCGGAAACACG.

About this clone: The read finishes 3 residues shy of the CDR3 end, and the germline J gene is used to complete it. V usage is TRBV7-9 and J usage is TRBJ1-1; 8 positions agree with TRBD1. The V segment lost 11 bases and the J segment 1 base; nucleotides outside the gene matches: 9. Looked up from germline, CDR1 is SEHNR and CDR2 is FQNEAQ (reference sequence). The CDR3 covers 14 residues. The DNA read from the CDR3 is TGTGCCGTATTCGGACAGGGAACGAACACTGAA. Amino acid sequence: CAVFGQGTNTE. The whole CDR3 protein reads CAVFGQGTNTEAFF.

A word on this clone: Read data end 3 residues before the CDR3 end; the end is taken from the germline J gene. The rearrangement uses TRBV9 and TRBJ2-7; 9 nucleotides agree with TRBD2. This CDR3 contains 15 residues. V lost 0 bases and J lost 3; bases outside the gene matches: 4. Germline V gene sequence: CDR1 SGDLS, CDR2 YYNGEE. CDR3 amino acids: CASSVESSGNYEQYF. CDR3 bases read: TGTGCCAGCAGCGTAGAGTCTAGCGGGAACTACGAG.

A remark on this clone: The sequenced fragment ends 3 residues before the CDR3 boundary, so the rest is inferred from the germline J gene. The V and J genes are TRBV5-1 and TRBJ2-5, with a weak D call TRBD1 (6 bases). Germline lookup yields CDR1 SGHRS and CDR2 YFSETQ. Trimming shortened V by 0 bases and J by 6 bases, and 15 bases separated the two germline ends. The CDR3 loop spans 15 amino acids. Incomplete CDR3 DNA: TGCGCCAGCAGCTTGGAAGGCCGAGGGGGAAAGACC. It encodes CASSLEGRGGKT. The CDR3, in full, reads CASSLEGRGGKTQYF.

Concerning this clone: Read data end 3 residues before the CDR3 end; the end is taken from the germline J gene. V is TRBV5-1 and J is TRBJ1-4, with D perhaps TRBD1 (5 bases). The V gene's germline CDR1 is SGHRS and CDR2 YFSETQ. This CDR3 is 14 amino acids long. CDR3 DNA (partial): TGCGCCAGCAGCTTTCTTTCTGGGGCCAACGTA. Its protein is CASSFLSGANV. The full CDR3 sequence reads CASSFLSGANVLFF.

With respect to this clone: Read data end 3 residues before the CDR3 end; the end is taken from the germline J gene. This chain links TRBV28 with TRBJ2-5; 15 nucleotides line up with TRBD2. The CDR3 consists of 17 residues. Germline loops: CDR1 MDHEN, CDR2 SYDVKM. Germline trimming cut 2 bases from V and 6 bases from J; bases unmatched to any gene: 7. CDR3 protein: CASSLGSGLAGGKTQYF. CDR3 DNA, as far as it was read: TGTGCCAGCAGTTTAGGTTCGGGACTAGCGGGAGGAAAGACC.

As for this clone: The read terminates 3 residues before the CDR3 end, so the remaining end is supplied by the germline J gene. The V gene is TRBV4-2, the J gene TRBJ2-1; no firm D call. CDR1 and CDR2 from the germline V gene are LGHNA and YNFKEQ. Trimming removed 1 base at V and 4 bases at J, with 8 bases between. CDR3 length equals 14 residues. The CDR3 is CASSQVLRYNEQFF. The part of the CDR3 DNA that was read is TGTGCCAGCAGCCAAGTACTAAGGTACAATGAG.

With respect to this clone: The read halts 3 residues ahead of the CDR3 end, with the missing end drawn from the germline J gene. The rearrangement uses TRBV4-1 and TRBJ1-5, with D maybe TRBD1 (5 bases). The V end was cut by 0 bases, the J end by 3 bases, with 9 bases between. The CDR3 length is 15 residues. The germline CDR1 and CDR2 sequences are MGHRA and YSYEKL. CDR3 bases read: TGCGCCAGCAGCCAAGATATGACAGTCAATCAGCCC. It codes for CASSQDMTVNQP. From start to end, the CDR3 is CASSQDMTVNQPQHF.

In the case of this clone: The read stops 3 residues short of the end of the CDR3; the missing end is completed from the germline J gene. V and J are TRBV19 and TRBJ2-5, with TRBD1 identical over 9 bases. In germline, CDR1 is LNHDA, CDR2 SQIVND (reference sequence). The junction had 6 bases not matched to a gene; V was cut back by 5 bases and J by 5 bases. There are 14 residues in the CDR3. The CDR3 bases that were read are TGTGCCAGTAGTGTGACAGGGGGTTGGGAGACC. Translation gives CASSVTGGWET. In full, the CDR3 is CASSVTGGWETQYF. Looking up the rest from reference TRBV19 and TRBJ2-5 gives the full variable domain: DGGITQSPKYLFRKEGQNVTLSCEQNLNHDAMYWYRQDPGQGLRLIYYSQIVNDFQKGDIAEGYSVSREKKESFPLTVTSAQKNPTAFYLCASSVTGGWETQYFGPGTRLLVL.

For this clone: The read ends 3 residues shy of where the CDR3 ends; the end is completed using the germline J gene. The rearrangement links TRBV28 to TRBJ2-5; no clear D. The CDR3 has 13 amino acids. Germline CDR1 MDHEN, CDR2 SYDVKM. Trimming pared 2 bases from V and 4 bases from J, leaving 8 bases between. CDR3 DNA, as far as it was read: TGTGCCAGCAGTTTAGACACCGCAGAGACC. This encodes CASSLDTAET. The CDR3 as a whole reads CASSLDTAETQYF.